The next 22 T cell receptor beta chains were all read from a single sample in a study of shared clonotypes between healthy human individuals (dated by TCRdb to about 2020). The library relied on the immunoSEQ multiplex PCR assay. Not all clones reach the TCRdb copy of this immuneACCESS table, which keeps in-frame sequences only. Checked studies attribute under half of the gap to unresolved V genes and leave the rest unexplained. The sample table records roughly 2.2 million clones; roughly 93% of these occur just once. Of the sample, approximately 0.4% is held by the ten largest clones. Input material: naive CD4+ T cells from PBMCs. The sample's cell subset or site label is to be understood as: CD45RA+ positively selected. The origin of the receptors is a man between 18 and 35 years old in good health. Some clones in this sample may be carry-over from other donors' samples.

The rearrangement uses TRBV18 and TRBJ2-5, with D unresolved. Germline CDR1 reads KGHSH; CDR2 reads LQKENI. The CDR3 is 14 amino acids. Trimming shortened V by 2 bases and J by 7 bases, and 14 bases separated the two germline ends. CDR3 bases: TGTGCCAGCTCACCATCTTCTCCGCCGGGGACCCAGTACTTC. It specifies CASSPSSPPGTQYF.

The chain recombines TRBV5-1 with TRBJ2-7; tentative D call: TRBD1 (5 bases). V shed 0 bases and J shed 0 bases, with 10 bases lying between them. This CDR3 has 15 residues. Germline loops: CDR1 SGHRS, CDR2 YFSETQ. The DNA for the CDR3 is TGCGCCAGCAGCTTGGATCAGGGCTACTCCTACGAGCAGTACTTC. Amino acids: CASSLDQGYSYEQYF. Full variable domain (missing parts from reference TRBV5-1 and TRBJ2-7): KAGVTQTPRYLIKTRGQQVTLSCSPISGHRSVSWYQQTPGQGLQFLFEYFSETQRNKGNFPGRFSGRQFSNSRSEMNVSTLELGDSALYLCASSLDQGYSYEQYFGPGTRLTVT.

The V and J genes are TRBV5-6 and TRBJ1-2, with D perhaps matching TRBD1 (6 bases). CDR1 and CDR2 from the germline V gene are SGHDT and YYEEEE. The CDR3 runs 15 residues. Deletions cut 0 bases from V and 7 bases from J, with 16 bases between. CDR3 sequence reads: CASSLGIQGMSGYTF. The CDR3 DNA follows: TGTGCCAGCAGCTTGGGGATTCAGGGGATGTCTGGCTACACCTTC.

CDR3 in DNA: TGTGCCAGCAGCCCGGGGACAGGGGTATACCAAGAGACCCAGTACTTC. Translated, it gives CASSPGTGVYQETQYF. The J gene is TRBJ2-5, the V gene TRBV14; 10 nucleotides agree with TRBD1. Trimming removed 4 bases from V and 0 bases from J; junction bases left unmatched: 5. Germline-derived CDR1 and CDR2 are SGHDN and FVKESK. This CDR3 is built from 16 residues.

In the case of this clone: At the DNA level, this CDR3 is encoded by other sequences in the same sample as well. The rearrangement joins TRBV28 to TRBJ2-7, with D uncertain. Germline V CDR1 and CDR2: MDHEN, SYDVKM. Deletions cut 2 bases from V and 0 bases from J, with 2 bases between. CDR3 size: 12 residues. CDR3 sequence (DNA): TGTGCCAGCAGTTTAATCTCCTACGAGCAGTACTTC. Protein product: CASSLISYEQYF.

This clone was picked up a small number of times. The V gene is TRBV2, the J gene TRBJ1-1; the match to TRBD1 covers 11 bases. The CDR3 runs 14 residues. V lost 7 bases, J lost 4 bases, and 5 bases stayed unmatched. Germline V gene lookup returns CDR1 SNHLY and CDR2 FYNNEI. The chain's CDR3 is CASTRTGGFTEAFF. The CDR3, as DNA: TGTGCCAGCACCAGGACAGGGGGCTTCACTGAAGCTTTCTTT.

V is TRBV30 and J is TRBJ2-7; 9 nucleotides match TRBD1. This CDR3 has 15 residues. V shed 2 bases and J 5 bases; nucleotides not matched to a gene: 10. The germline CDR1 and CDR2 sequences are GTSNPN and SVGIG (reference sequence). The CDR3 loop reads CAWSPPGQGFHEQYF. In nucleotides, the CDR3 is TGTGCCTGGAGTCCGCCGGGACAGGGTTTCCACGAGCAGTACTTC.

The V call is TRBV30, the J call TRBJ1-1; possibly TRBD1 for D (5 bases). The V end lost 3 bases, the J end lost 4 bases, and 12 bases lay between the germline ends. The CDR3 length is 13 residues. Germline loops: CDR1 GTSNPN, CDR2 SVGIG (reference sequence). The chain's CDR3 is CAWRYVGGTEAFF. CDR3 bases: TGTGCCTGGAGATACGTGGGGGGCACTGAAGCTTTCTTT.

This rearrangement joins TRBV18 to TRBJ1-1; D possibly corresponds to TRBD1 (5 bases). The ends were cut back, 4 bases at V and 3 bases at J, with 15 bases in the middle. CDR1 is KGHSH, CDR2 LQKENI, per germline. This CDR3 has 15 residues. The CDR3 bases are TGTGCCAGCTCACAGGGACGTCCGGTGGACACTGAAGCTTTCTTT. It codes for CASSQGRPVDTEAFF.

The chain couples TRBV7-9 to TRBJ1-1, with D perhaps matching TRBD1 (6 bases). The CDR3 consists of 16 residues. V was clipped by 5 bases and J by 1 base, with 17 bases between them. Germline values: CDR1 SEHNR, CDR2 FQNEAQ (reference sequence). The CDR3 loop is CASSPARGLKNTEAFF. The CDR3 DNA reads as TGTGCCAGCAGCCCTGCCAGGGGCCTGAAGAACACTGAAGCTTTCTTT.

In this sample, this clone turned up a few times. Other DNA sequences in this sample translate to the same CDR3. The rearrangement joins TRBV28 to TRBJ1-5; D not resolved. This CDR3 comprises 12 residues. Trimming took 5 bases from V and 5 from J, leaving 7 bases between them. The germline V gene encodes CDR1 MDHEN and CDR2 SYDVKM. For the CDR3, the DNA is TGTGCCAGCAGTCCTCTCTATCAGCCCCAGCATTTT. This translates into CASSPLYQPQHF.

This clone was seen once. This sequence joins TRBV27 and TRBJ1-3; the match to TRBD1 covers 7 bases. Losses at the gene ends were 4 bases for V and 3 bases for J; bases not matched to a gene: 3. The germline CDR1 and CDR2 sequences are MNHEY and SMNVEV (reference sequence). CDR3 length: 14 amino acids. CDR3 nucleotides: TGTGCCAGCAGTTCAAACAGGGGTGGAAACACCATATATTTT. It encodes CASSSNRGGNTIYF.

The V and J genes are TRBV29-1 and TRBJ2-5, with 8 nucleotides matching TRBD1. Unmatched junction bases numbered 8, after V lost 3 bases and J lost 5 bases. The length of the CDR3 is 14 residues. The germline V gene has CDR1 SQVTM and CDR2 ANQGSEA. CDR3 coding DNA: TGCAGCGTTGAGGTGACAGGGGCGGGGGAGACCCAGTACTTC. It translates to CSVEVTGAGETQYF. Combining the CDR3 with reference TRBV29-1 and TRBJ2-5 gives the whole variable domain SAVISQKPSRDICQRGTSLTIQCQVDSQVTMMFWYRQQPGQSLTLIATANQGSEATYESGFVIDKFPISRPNLTFSTLTVSNMSPEDSSIYLCSVEVTGAGETQYFGPGTRLLVL.

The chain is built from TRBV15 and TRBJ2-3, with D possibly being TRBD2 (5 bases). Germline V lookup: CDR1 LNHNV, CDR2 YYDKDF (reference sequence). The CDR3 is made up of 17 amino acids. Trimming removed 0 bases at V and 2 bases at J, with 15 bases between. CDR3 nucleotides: TGTGCCACCAGCAGAGACCGCCTAGCAGAGCTCACAGATACGCAGTATTTT. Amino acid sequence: CATSRDRLAELTDTQYF.

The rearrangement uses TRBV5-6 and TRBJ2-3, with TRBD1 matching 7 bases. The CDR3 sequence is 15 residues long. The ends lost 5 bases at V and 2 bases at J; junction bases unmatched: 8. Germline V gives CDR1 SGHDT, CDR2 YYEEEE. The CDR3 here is CASSFVDRLTDTQYF. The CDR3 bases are TGTGCCAGCAGTTTTGTGGACAGGCTCACAGATACGCAGTATTTT. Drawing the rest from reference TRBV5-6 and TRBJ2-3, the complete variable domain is DAGVTQSPTHLIKTRGQQVTLRCSPKSGHDTVSWYQQALGQGPQFIFQYYEEEERQRGNFPDRFSGHQFPNYSSELNVNALLLGDSALYLCASSFVDRLTDTQYFGPGTRLTVL.

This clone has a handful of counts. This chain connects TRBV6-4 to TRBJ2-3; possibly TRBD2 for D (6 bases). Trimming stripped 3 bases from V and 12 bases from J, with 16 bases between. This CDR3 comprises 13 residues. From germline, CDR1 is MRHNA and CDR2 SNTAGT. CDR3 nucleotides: TGTGCCAGCAGTGAAACCCCGGGACTTACTCAGTATTTT. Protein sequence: CASSETPGLTQYF.

CDR3 sequence (DNA): TGTGCCATCAGTGACTCGGGGAGGGGGCCTGGGGCCAACGTCCTGACTTTC. Translating gives CAISDSGRGPGANVLTF. The V gene is TRBV10-3, the J gene TRBJ2-6, with D possibly called TRBD1 or TRBD2 (7 bases each). Trimming cost V 3 bases and J 2 bases, with 14 bases left between them. This CDR3 has 17 amino acids. Looked up from germline, CDR1 is ENHRY and CDR2 is SYGVKD.

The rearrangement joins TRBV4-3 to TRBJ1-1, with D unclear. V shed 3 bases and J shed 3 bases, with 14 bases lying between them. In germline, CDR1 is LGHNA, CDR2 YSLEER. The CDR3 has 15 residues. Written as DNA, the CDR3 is TGCGCCAGCAGCCAGGAACATGTCAGTTACACTGAAGCTTTCTTT. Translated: CASSQEHVSYTEAFF.

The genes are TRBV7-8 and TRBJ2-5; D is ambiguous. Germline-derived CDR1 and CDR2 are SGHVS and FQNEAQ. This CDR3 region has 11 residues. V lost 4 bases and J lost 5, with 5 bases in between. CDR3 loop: CASSYRETQYF. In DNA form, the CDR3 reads TGTGCCAGCAGCTATAGGGAGACCCAGTACTTC.

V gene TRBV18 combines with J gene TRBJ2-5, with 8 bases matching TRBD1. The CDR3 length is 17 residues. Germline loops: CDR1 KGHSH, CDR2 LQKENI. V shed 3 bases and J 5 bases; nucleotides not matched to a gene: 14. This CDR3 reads CASSPITGTGGGETQYF. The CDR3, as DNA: TGTGCCAGCTCACCCATTACCGGGACAGGCGGTGGTGAGACCCAGTACTTC.

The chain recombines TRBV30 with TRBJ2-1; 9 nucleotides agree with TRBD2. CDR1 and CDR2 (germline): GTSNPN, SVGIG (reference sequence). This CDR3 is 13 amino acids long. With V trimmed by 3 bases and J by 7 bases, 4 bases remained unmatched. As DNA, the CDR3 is TGTGCCTGGAGGGCGGGAGGGAGAAATGAGCAGTTCTTC. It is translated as CAWRAGGRNEQFF.

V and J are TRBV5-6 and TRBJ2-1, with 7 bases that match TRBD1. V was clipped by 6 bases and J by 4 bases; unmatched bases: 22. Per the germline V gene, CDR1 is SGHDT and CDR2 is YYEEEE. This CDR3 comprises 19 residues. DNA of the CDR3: TGTGCCAGCACCCTGATGAAAAGGAGCCGGGAACAGGGGTACAATGAGCAGTTCTTC. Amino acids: CASTLMKRSREQGYNEQFF. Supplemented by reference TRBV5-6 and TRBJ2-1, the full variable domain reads DAGVTQSPTHLIKTRGQQVTLRCSPKSGHDTVSWYQQALGQGPQFIFQYYEEEERQRGNFPDRFSGHQFPNYSSELNVNALLLGDSALYLCASTLMKRSREQGYNEQFFGPGTRLTVL.